The source of this T cell receptor (beta chain) is a study of T cells in Graves' hyperthyroidism and ophthalmopathy. Study overall: The blood sample was taken at first diagnosis, before treatment began.

RNA transcripts provided the source from which TCR beta CDR3 regions were amplified. TCR CDR3 regions were first amplified by RT-PCR with HTBI primers. TCRdb analysed the multiplex PCR reads with MiXCR anew, one entry per CDR3 protein. The table has approximately 490,000 distinct CDR3 sequences, roughly 23% seen once; the top ten hold about half. The CDR3 is 12 amino acids. The V gene lost 3 bases and the J gene lost 5 bases, with 5 bases spanning the gap. Germline-derived CDR1 and CDR2 are SNHLY and FYNNEI. PBMCs were collected from a roughly 10 ml volume of fresh peripheral blood. Study-wide findings and caveats: Stable hyperthyroidism was told apart from ophthalmopathy by a model built on 13 V-J features. Most thyroid-expanded clonotypes above 0.001 were also found in blood.

This clonotype was seen ten or more times. Its antigen remains unidentified. V gene TRBV2 combines with J gene TRBJ1-5, with D unclear. Material: blood. This receptor was identified in a woman between 70 and 85 years old with Graves' ophthalmopathy. CDR3 amino acids: CASSDRYQPQHF. CDR3 nucleotide sequence: TGTGCCAGCAGTGACAGATATCAGCCCCAGCATTTT.